These T cell receptor beta chains were read from a single sample in a study of CD8+ T cells in alopecia areata. Sequencing was performed with immunoSEQ multiplex PCR; in TCRdb, only in-frame clones are kept and a portion is missing. The sample yields about 100,000 clones, 55% to 60% seen once. The sample consisted of NKG2D-low CD8+ T cells sorted from blood. These receptors were obtained from a human donor with alopecia areata. Both conserved end residues are part of each CDR3. The order of the fields is CDR3 protein, CDR3 DNA, J gene, V gene, clone size, D gene. The D gene is left open where the match is weak. Only part of the rows carry a size: once, few, many, or a class if the clone is expanded.

cdr3_aa: CASSWTGGNGYTF
cdr3_nt: TGCGCCAGCAGCTGGACAGGGGGCAATGGCTACACCTTC
j_call: TRBJ1-2
v_call: TRBV5-1
clone_size: once
d_call: TRBD1

cdr3_aa: CASSLRGGSNTGELFF
cdr3_nt: TGTGCCAGCAGCTTAAGGGGAGGCTCGAACACCGGGGAGCTGTTTTTT
j_call: TRBJ2-2
v_call: TRBV7-9
clone_size: -
d_call: -

cdr3_aa: CASSQKRDTQYF
cdr3_nt: TGCGCCAGCAGCCAAAAAAGAGATACGCAGTATTTT
j_call: TRBJ2-3
v_call: TRBV4-1
clone_size: -
d_call: -

cdr3_aa: CASSQWGGTYEQYF
cdr3_nt: TGTGCCAGCAGCCAGTGGGGGGGAACCTACGAGCAGTACTTC
j_call: TRBJ2-7
v_call: TRBV7-3
clone_size: -
d_call: TRBD2

cdr3_aa: CASSLWGDNEQFF
cdr3_nt: TGTGCCAGCAGTTTATGGGGAGACAATGAGCAGTTCTTC
j_call: TRBJ2-1
v_call: TRBV28
clone_size: once
d_call: -

cdr3_aa: CASSRRLAGGHTQYF
cdr3_nt: TGTGCCAGCAGTCGAAGACTAGCGGGAGGTCATACGCAGTATTTT
j_call: TRBJ2-3
v_call: TRBV28
clone_size: -
d_call: TRBD2

cdr3_aa: CASSLPNTEAFF
cdr3_nt: TGTGCCAGCAGTTTACCGAACACTGAAGCTTTCTTT
j_call: TRBJ1-1
v_call: TRBV28
clone_size: few
d_call: -

cdr3_aa: CASSLGAYEQYF
cdr3_nt: TGTGCCAGCAGCTTAGGTGCTTACGAGCAGTACTTC
j_call: TRBJ2-7
v_call: TRBV11-2
clone_size: -
d_call: -

cdr3_aa: CASTYTDTQYF
cdr3_nt: TGTGCCAGCACTTACACAGATACGCAGTATTTT
j_call: TRBJ2-3
v_call: TRBV25-1
clone_size: -
d_call: -

cdr3_aa: CASSPADRALNTEAFF
cdr3_nt: TGTGCCAGCAGCCCCGCTGACAGAGCCCTGAACACTGAAGCTTTCTTT
j_call: TRBJ1-1
v_call: TRBV7-9
clone_size: -
d_call: -